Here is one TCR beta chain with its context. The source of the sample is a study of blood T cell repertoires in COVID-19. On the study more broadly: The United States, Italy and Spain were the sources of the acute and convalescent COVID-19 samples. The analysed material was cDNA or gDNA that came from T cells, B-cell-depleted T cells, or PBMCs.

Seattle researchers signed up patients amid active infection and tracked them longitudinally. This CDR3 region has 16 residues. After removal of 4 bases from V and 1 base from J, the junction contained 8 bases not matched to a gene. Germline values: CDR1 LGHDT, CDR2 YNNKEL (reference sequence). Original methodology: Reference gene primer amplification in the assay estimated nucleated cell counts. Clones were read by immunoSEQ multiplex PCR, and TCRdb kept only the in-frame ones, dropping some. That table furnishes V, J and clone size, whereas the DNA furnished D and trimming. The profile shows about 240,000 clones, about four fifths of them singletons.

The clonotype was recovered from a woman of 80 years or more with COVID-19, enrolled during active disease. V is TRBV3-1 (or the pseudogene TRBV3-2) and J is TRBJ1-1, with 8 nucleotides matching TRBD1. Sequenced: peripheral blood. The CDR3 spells CASSPTGTGPNTEAFF. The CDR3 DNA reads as TGTGCCAGCAGCCCTACCGGGACAGGACCGAACACTGAAGCTTTCTTT.